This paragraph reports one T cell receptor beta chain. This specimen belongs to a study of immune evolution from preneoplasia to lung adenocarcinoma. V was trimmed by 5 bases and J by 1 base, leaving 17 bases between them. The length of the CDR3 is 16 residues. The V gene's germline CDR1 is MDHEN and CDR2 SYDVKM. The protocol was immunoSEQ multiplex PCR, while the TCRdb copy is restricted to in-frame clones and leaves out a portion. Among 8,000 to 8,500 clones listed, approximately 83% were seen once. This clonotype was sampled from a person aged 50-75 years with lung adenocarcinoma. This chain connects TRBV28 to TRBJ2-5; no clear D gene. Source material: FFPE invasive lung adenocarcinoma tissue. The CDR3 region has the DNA TGTGCCAGCAGTAGTTTGCCAGCCGGCTTCCAAGAGACCCAGTACTTC. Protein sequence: CASSSLPAGFQETQYF.